This T cell receptor (beta chain) emerged from a study of cytomegalovirus exposure and HLA in healthy donors. Study results and caveats: It was assumed in the presence/absence analyses that sequencing depth was roughly uniform across donors.

A remark on this clone: The antigen is unknown.

The ends were cut back, 2 bases at V and 10 bases at J, with 15 bases in the middle. This CDR3 comprises 15 residues. Vbeta (60) and Jbeta (13) primers were used in the PCR. Data came from immunoSEQ multiplex PCR; TCRdb stores just in-frame clones and leaves some out. The table includes over 150,000 clones, 68% detected once. Donors likely had unrecorded immune exposures despite being nominally healthy when sampled. This chain joins TRBV23-1 and TRBJ1-6; D call uncertain. TRBV23-1 is treated as an ORF (open reading frame) with a function not yet certain. The sequence was obtained from a middle-aged man in good health and CMV-seronegative. The sequenced sample was PBMCs. Here the CDR3 reads CASSQQRARESPLHF. CDR3 DNA: TGCGCCAGCAGTCAACAAAGGGCCCGGGAATCACCCCTCCACTTT.